The clone carrying this TCR beta chain was seen repeatedly, ten times or more. CDR1 and CDR2 from the germline V gene are SNHLY and FYNNEI. The CDR3 has 14 residues. V was clipped by 9 bases and J by 2 bases; unmatched bases: 7. This entry belongs to a study of early T cells in non-severe SARS-CoV-2 infection. Unique molecular identifiers were affixed to single, distinct cDNA molecules. Each CDR3 protein gets one entry after TCRdb re-called the 5' RACE reads with MiXCR. The sample records some 82,000 distinct CDR3 sequences, 9% to 13% being singletons. The chain is built from TRBV2 and TRBJ2-7, with TRBD1 identical over 10 bases. Sequencing used whole blood. The sequence was obtained from an adult who was a healthcare worker with PCR-confirmed SARS-CoV-2 infection or an uninfected control (not recorded which). The CDR3 coding sequence is TGTGCCAGGAGCGACAGGGGGCGAACCTACGAGCAGTACTTC. As protein: CARSDRGRTYEQYF.